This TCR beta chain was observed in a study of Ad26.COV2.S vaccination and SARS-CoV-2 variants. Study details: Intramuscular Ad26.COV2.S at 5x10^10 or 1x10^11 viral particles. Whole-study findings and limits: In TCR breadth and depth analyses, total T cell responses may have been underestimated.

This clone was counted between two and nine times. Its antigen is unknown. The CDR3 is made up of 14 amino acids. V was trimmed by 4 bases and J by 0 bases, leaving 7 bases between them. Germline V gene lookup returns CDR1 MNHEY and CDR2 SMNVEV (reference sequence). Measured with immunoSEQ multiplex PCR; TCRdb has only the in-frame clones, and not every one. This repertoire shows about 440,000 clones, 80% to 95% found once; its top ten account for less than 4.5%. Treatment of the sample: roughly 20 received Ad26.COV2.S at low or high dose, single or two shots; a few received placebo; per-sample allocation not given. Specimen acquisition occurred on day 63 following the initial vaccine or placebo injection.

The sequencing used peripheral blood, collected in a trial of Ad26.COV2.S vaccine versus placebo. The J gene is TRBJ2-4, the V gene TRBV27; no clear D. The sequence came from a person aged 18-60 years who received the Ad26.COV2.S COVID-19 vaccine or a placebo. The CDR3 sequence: CASSSVVAKNIQYF. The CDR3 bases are TGTGCCAGCAGTTCGGTAGTAGCCAAAAACATTCAGTACTTC.